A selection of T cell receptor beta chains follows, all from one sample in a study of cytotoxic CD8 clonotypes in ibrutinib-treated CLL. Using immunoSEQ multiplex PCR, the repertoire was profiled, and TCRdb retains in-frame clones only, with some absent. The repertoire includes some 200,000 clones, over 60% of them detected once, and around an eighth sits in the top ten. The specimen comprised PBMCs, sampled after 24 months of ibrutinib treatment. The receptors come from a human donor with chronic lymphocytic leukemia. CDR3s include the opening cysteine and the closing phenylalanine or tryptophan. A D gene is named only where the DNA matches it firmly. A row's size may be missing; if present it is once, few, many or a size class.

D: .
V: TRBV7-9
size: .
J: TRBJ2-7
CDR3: CATTGRTHHEQYF
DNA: TGTGCCACCACAGGTAGGACACACCACGAGCAGTACTTC

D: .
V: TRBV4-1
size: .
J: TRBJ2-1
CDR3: CASSPPRDSNNEQFF
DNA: TGCGCCAGCAGCCCCCCCCGGGACTCTAACAATGAGCAGTTCTTC

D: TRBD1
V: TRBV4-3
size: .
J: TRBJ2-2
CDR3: CASSPTGVGTGELFF
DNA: TGCGCCAGCAGCCCGACAGGGGTGGGCACCGGGGAGCTGTTTTTT

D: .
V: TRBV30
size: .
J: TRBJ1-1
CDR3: CAWRLAVGTEAFF
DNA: TGTGCCTGGAGGCTGGCTGTGGGCACTGAAGCTTTCTTT

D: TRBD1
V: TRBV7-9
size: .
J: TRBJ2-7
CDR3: CASSPRQGAYEQYF
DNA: TGTGCCAGCAGCCCCCGACAGGGGGCCTACGAGCAGTACTTC

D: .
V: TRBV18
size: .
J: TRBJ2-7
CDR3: CASSPQGAYEQYF
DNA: TGTGCCAGCTCACCACAGGGGGCCTACGAGCAGTACTTC

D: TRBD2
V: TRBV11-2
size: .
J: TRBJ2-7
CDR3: CASSSLTGTTSQYREQYF
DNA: TGTGCCAGCAGCTCTTTAACCGGGACTACATCACAGTACCGCGAGCAGTACTTC

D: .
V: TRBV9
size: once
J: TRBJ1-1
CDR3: CASSVGAGMKAFF
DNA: TGTGCCAGCAGCGTGGGGGCAGGGATGAAAGCTTTCTTT

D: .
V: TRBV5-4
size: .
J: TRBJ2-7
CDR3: CASSFDYGGYEQYF
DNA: TGTGCCAGCAGCTTCGACTACGGTGGGTACGAGCAGTACTTC

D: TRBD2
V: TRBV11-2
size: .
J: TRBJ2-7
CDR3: CASSPGLEYEQYF
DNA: TGTGCCAGCAGTCCGGGACTAGAGTACGAGCAGTACTTC

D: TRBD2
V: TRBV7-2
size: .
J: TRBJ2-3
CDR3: CASSPGLAGVDTQYF
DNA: TGTGCCAGCAGCCCAGGACTAGCGGGAGTAGATACGCAGTATTTT

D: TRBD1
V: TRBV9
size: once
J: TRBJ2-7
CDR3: CASSVTGAPYEQYF
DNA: TGTGCCAGCAGCGTGACAGGGGCGCCCTACGAGCAGTACTTC

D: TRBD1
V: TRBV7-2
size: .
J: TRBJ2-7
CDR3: CASRPFQGADYEQYF
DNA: TGTGCCAGCAGACCTTTTCAGGGGGCCGATTACGAGCAGTACTTC

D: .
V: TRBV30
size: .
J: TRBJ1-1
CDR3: CAWSGSSLTEAFF
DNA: TGTGCCTGGAGTGGTTCTTCCCTAACTGAAGCTTTCTTT

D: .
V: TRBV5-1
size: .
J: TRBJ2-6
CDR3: CASSLADWASGANVLTF
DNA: TGCGCCAGCAGCTTGGCCGACTGGGCCTCTGGGGCCAACGTCCTGACTTTC

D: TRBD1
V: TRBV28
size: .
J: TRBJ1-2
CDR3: CASSPNRGGAGYTF
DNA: TGTGCCAGCAGTCCGAACAGGGGCGGCGCTGGCTACACCTTC

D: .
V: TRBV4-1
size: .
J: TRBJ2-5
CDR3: CASSQEGEAGRRTQYF
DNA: TGCGCCAGCAGCCAAGAGGGGGAGGCCGGTCGAAGGACCCAGTACTTC

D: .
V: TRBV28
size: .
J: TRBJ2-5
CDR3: CASRPDRNQETQYF
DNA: TGTGCCAGCAGACCCGACAGGAATCAAGAGACCCAGTACTTC

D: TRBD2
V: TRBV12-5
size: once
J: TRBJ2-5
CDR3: CASGLDLAGGPETQYF
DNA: TGTGCTAGTGGTTTGGACTTAGCGGGAGGGCCGGAGACCCAGTACTTC

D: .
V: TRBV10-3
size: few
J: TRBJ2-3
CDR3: CAISERSDTQYF
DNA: TGTGCCATCAGTGAGAGGTCAGATACGCAGTATTTT

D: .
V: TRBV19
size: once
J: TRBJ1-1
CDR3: CASSIRTKNTEAFF
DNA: TGTGCCAGTAGTATTCGGACCAAGAACACTGAAGCTTTCTTT

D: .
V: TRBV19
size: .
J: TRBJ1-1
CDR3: CASSIVANTEAFF
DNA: TGTGCCAGTAGTATAGTAGCTAACACTGAAGCTTTCTTT

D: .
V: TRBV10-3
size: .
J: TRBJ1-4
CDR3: CAISEGRLRDNEKLFF
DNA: TGTGCCATCAGTGAGGGTCGGCTTCGGGATAATGAAAAACTGTTTTTT

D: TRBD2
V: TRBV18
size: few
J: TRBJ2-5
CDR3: CASSPGRSGRGETQYF
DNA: TGTGCCAGCTCACCAGGTCGAAGCGGGAGGGGAGAGACCCAGTACTTC

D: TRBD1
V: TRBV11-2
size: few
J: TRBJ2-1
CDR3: CASSLDRFINEQFF
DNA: TGTGCCAGCAGCTTGGACAGGTTCATCAATGAGCAGTTCTTC

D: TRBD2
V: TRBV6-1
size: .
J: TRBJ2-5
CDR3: CASNGLAGEWMTQYF
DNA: TGTGCCAGCAATGGTCTAGCGGGAGAGTGGATGACCCAGTACTTC

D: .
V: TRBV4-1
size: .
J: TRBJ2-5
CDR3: CASSQDFRTLETQYF
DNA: TGCGCCAGCAGCCAAGATTTCCGTACCCTAGAGACCCAGTACTTC

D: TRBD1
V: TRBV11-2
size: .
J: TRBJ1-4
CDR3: CASSWTGGEKLFF
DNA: TGTGCCAGCTCCTGGACAGGTGGTGAAAAACTGTTTTTT

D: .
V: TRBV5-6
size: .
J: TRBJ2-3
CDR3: CASSWITGDTQYF
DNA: TGTGCCAGCAGCTGGATTACGGGGGATACGCAGTATTTT

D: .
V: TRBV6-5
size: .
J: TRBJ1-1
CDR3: CATSRHQEAFF
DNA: TGTGCCACAAGCCGACACCAAGAAGCTTTCTTT

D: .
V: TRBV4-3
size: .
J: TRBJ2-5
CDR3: CASSARFWGGETQYF
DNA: TGCGCCAGCAGCGCCCGGTTTTGGGGTGGGGAGACCCAGTACTTC

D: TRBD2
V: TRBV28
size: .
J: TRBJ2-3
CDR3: CASSFLGLAGEQDTQYF
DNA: TGTGCCAGCAGCTTTCTCGGACTAGCGGGAGAACAAGATACGCAGTATTTT

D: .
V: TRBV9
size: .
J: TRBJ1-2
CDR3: CASSVQTSNYGYTF
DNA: TGTGCCAGCAGCGTGCAGACCTCTAACTATGGCTACACCTTC

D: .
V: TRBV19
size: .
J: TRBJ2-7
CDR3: CASSLGLIYEQYF
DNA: TGTGCCAGTAGCCTCGGTCTTATCTACGAGCAGTACTTC

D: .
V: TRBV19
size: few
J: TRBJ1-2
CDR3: CASTKSRDYGYTF
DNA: TGTGCCAGTACTAAAAGTCGTGACTATGGCTACACCTTC

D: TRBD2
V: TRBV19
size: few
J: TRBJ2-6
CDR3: CASSAGAGANVLTF
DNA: TGTGCCAGTAGCGCGGGGGCTGGGGCCAACGTCCTGACTTTC

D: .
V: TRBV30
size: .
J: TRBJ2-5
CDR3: CAWSVAEGAGETQYF
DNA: TGTGCCTGGAGTGTAGCGGAGGGGGCGGGCGAGACCCAGTACTTC

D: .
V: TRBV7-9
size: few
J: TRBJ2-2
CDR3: CASTRTVLNTGELFF
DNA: TGTGCCAGCACCCGGACAGTATTAAACACCGGGGAGCTGTTTTTT

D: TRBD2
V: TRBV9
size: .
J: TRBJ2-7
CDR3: CASSPRTSGTYEQYF
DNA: TGTGCCAGCAGCCCCCGGACTAGCGGGACCTACGAGCAGTACTTC

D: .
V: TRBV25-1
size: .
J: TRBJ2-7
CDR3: CASSDSPYEQYF
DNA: TGTGCCAGCAGTGATTCCCCCTACGAGCAGTACTTC

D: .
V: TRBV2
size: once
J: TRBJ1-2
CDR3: CASIPREGPDGYTF
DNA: TGTGCCAGCATTCCCCGGGAGGGCCCTGATGGCTACACCTTC

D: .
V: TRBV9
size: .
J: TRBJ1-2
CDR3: CASSGRGGGTYGYTF
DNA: TGTGCCAGCAGCGGAAGGGGCGGGGGGACCTATGGCTACACCTTC

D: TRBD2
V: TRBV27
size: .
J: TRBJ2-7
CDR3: CASSSPGGAVYEQYF
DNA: TGTGCCAGCAGTTCCCCGGGAGGGGCTGTGTACGAGCAGTACTTC

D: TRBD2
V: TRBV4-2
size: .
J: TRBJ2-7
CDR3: CASSHIAGAVYEQYF
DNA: TGTGCCAGCAGCCATATAGCGGGAGCCGTATACGAGCAGTACTTC

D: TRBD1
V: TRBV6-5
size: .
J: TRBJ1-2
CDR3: CASSRTGEYGYTF
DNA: TGTGCCAGCAGTAGGACAGGGGAATATGGCTACACCTTC

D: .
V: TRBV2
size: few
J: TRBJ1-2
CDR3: CASSAHYGYTF
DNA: TGTGCCAGCAGCGCCCATTATGGCTACACCTTC

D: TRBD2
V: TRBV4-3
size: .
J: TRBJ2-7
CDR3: CASSQAGLAGVDEQYF
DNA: TGCGCCAGCAGCCAAGCGGGACTAGCGGGAGTTGACGAGCAGTACTTC

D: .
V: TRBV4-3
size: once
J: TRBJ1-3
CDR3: CASSQAVLSGNTIYF
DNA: TGCGCCAGCAGCCAAGCGGTACTCTCTGGAAACACCATATATTTT

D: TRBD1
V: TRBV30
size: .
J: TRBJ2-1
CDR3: CAWSAGKTGGGVMRPIKQFF
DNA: TGTGCCTGGAGTGCCGGGAAGACAGGGGGCGGAGTGATGAGACCGATCAAGCAGTTCTTC

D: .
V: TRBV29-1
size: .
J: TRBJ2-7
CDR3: CSVSPQGSYEQYF
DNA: TGCAGCGTCTCCCCGCAGGGATCCTACGAGCAGTACTTC

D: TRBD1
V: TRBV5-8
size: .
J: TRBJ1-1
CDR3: CASSKGQGGTEAFF
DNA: TGTGCCAGCAGCAAAGGACAGGGGGGTACTGAAGCTTTCTTT

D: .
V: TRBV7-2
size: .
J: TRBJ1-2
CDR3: CASSLGGGWNYGYTF
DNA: TGTGCCAGCAGCTTAGGCGGCGGCTGGAACTATGGCTACACCTTC

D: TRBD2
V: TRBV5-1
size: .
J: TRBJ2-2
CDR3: CASSWGLEGTGELFF
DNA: TGCGCCAGCAGCTGGGGACTAGAAGGCACCGGGGAGCTGTTTTTT

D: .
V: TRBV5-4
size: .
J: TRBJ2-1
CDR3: CASSLPDNNEQFF
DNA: TGTGCCAGCAGCTTGCCAGACAACAATGAGCAGTTCTTC